This TCR beta chain originates from a study of radiotherapy plus CTLA-4 blockade in lung cancer. Clones were sequenced by immunoSEQ multiplex PCR, and TCRdb holds only the in-frame ones, with some missing. The sample records almost 55,000 clones, around four fifths being singletons. The CDR3 contains 13 residues. The ends lost 6 bases at V and 4 bases at J; junction bases unmatched: 4. Germline V CDR1 and CDR2: MRHNA, SNTAGT. This sequence was found in a human donor with non-small cell lung cancer who had a partial response to radiotherapy plus ipilimumab. J is TRBJ1-1 and V is TRBV6-4, with TRBD1 matching over 8 bases. Sequences were derived from peripheral blood, sampled from a patient treated with radiotherapy plus ipilimumab. CDR3 DNA sequence: TGTGCCAGCAGCGCTACAGGGGGCACTGAAGCTTTCTTT. Translation gives CASSATGGTEAFF.